What follows are 15 T cell receptor beta chains derived from one specimen sequenced in a study of T cells in Graves' hyperthyroidism and ophthalmopathy. Amplification of TCR beta CDR3 regions was performed using RNA transcripts as template. A set of HTBI primers served as the primers for a first-round RT-PCR of the TCR CDR3. TCRdb reprocessed the multiplex PCR reads via MiXCR and lists one record per CDR3 protein. The sample lists under 400,000 distinct CDR3 sequences; roughly 25% were seen once. The material sequenced was blood. These receptors were collected from a man in his fifties with Graves' hyperthyroidism.

V and J are TRBV7-2 and TRBJ2-3, with D unresolved. Deletions cut 3 bases from V and 7 bases from J, with 14 bases between. Germline V gene sequence: CDR1 SGHTA, CDR2 FQGNSA. This CDR3 has 14 amino acids. CDR3: CASSFPSSGNTQYF. CDR3 coding DNA: TGTGCCAGCAGCTTCCCATCCTCTGGAAATACGCAGTATTTT. The full variable domain, completed using reference TRBV7-2 and TRBJ2-3, is GAGVSQSPSNKVTEKGKDVELRCDPISGHTALYWYRQSLGQGLEFLIYFQGNSAPDKSGLPSDRFSAERTGGSVSTLTIQRTQQEDSAVYLCASSFPSSGNTQYFGPGTRLTVL.

The chain carries TRBV30 and TRBJ1-2; the D gene is possibly TRBD1 (5 bases). This CDR3 contains 12 residues. Germline-derived CDR1 and CDR2 are GTSNPN and SVGIG (reference sequence). Trimming removed 0 bases at V and 6 bases at J, with 8 bases between. The CDR3 spells CAWSVRQNGYTF. The CDR3 DNA sequence: TGTGCCTGGAGTGTAAGACAGAATGGCTACACCTTC. Filled out from reference TRBV30 and TRBJ1-2, the complete variable domain reads SQTIHQWPATLVQPVGSPLSLECTVEGTSNPNLYWYRQAAGRGLQLLFYSVGIGQISSEVPQNLSASRPQDRQFILSSKKLLLSDSGFYLCAWSVRQNGYTFGSGTRLTVV.

This rearrangement joins TRBV20-1 to TRBJ1-6; no firm D call. V dropped 2 bases and J dropped 1 base, with 6 bases sitting between them. The CDR3 runs 14 residues. Germline V gene sequence: CDR1 DFQATT, CDR2 SNEGSKA (reference sequence). This CDR3 is CSARQESYNSPLHF. CDR3 sequence (DNA): TGCAGTGCTAGACAGGAGTCCTATAATTCACCCCTCCACTTT.

This clonotype was detected many times. The chain joins TRBV11-2 to TRBJ2-7; 10 bases are shared with TRBD2. Germline CDR1 and CDR2: SGHAT and FQNNGV. There are 15 residues in the CDR3. Unmatched junction bases numbered 6, after V lost 5 bases and J lost 2 bases. Here the CDR3 reads CASSPLAGGAYEQYF. DNA for the CDR3: TGTGCCAGCAGCCCCTTAGCGGGAGGAGCCTACGAGCAGTACTTC.

The chain combines TRBV27 with TRBJ2-5, with a weak D call TRBD1 (6 bases). V was shortened by 5 bases and J by 5 bases, with 12 bases between the two germline ends. The CDR3 totals 13 residues. Germline V lookup: CDR1 MNHEY, CDR2 SMNVEV (reference sequence). The CDR3 nucleotides read TGTGCCAGCAGTCAGGGGCGGGTGGAGACCCAGTACTTC. Translated: CASSQGRVETQYF.

This CDR3 reads CASGRDRGSGSPLHF. In DNA form, the CDR3 reads TGTGCCAGCGGTCGGGACAGGGGATCAGGGTCACCCCTCCACTTT. This rearrangement joins TRBV2 to TRBJ1-6; 10 bases map to TRBD1. The germline V gene has CDR1 SNHLY and CDR2 FYNNEI. The CDR3 is made up of 15 amino acids. V shed 8 bases and J 10 bases; nucleotides not matched to a gene: 11. The full variable domain, rest sourced from reference TRBV2 and TRBJ1-6, is EPEVTQTPSHQVTQMGQEVILRCVPISNHLYFYWYRQILGQKVEFLVSFYNNEISEKSEIFDDQFSVERPDGSNFTLKIRSTKLEDSAMYFCASGRDRGSGSPLHFGNGTRLTVT.

CDR3: CASRWTGLNQPQHF. For the CDR3, the DNA is TGTGCCAGTCGGTGGACAGGCCTCAATCAGCCCCAGCATTTT. This sequence joins TRBV19 and TRBJ1-5, with 7 bases identical to TRBD1. J was trimmed by 3 bases and V by 8 bases; bases with no gene match: 7. Germline CDR1 LNHDA, CDR2 SQIVND (reference sequence). This CDR3 has 14 residues.

Points on this clonotype: Germline and junction disagree at one end, which may indicate a read error. This chain joins TRBV7-6 and TRBJ1-1; D ambiguous. CDR1 is SGHVS and CDR2 is FNYEAQ in the germline V gene. The CDR3 length is 14 residues. The CDR3 is CASSLAGRNTVAFF. The CDR3 DNA follows: TGTGCCAGCAGCTTAGCGGGCAGGAACACTGTAGCTTTCTTT.

This clonotype was counted only a few times. This sequence joins TRBV9 and TRBJ2-7; possibly TRBD1 for D (6 bases). This CDR3 is 15 amino acids long. Germline CDR1 and CDR2: SGDLS and YYNGEE. V was cut by 3 bases and J by 1 base, with 14 bases left in between. The CDR3 reads CASSADSSPSYEQYF. CDR3 coding DNA: TGTGCCAGCAGCGCGGACAGTTCCCCATCCTACGAGCAGTACTTC.

The chain employs TRBV28 and TRBJ1-1, with D uncertain. CDR1 MDHEN and CDR2 SYDVKM come from the germline V gene. The V and J ends lost 7 bases and 5 bases respectively, with 17 bases between them. This CDR3 has 14 residues. The CDR3 sequence is CASTVDGRWTEAFF. The DNA of the CDR3 is TGTGCCAGCACCGTCGACGGGCGGTGGACTGAAGCTTTCTTT.

This clonotype appeared a few times. The rearrangement joins TRBV11-1 to TRBJ2-5; 13 nucleotides agree with TRBD2. Trimming removed 0 bases from V and 3 bases from J; junction bases left unmatched: 7. This CDR3 is 18 amino acids long. The germline gives CDR1 SGHAT, CDR2 FQDESV (reference sequence). Here the CDR3 reads CASSLAWFGLAGEETQYF. CDR3 coding DNA: TGTGCCAGCAGCTTAGCTTGGTTCGGACTAGCGGGAGAAGAGACCCAGTACTTC.

This clonotype was detected a few times. V usage is TRBV7-8 and J usage is TRBJ1-6; the D is unclear. Deletions cut 4 bases from V and 3 bases from J, with 4 bases between. The CDR3 sequence is 13 residues long. Germline lookup yields CDR1 SGHVS and CDR2 FQNEAQ. The CDR3 coding sequence is TGTGCCAGCAGCTCGATCTATAATTCACCCCTCCACTTT. Translated: CASSSIYNSPLHF.

This clonotype has more than one count but fewer than ten. The chain carries TRBV2 and TRBJ2-4; D remains unclear. The germline gives CDR1 SNHLY, CDR2 FYNNEI. CDR3 length: 13 residues. The V and J ends lost 8 bases and 1 base respectively, with 9 bases between them. The CDR3, as DNA: TGTGCCAGCGAGGATCTGGCCAAAAACATTCAGTACTTC. Its translation is CASEDLAKNIQYF.

This chain uses TRBV28 with TRBJ2-5, with no clear D. The CDR3 length is 14 residues. V dropped 7 bases and J dropped 1 base, with 13 bases sitting between them. CDR1 is MDHEN, CDR2 SYDVKM, per germline. The CDR3 here is CASTKVGFQETQYF. The CDR3 DNA follows: TGTGCCAGCACGAAGGTCGGCTTCCAAGAGACCCAGTACTTC.

The chain has TRBV9 and TRBJ2-5; tentatively, D is TRBD1 or TRBD2 (5 bases each). The germline V gene has CDR1 SGDLS and CDR2 YYNGEE. The CDR3 covers 15 residues. V dropped 0 bases and J dropped 5 bases, with 14 bases sitting between them. The CDR3 DNA reads TGTGCCAGCAGCGTAGAGCCAGGGCGAGGGGAGACCCAGTACTTC. Encoded protein: CASSVEPGRGETQYF.